This is a list of T cell receptor beta chains from one sample in a study of memory CD4+ T cells and cytomegalovirus serostatus. Method: immunoSEQ multiplex PCR; TCRdb's copy keeps in-frame clones and lacks some. The sample yields some 57,000 clones, 70% to 85% seen once. Sequenced sample: memory CD4+ T cells from blood. The receptors shown here come from an adult in good health and CMV-seronegative. CDR3s include the opening cysteine and the closing phenylalanine or tryptophan. D genes are given only for firm matches. Part of the rows lack a size; the others show once, few, many or a class for expanded clones.

d_gene	v_gene	j_gene	abundance	CDR3nt	CDR3aa
-	TRBV28	TRBJ2-7	-	TGTGCCAGCAGTTTGGAGGCCGGAGAGCAGTACTTC	CASSLEAGEQYF
-	TRBV6-5	TRBJ2-2	-	TGTGCCAGCAGTTACAGCAACAGGCAAACCGGGGAGCTGTTTTTT	CASSYSNRQTGELFF
TRBD2	TRBV11-2	TRBJ2-7	-	TGTGCCAGCAGCTCCTGGACTAGCGGAAACTACGAGCAGTACTTC	CASSSWTSGNYEQYF
-	TRBV7-6	TRBJ2-7	-	TGTGCCAGCAGCTTAGGGTCCCGCTACGAGCAGTACTTC	CASSLGSRYEQYF
TRBD1	TRBV7-9	TRBJ2-2	-	TGTGCCAGCAGCTTACACCAGGGGGACACCGGGGAGCTGTTTTTT	CASSLHQGDTGELFF
TRBD2	TRBV5-1	TRBJ2-5	-	TGCGCCAGCAGCGAGCGGGGGGCTCGGGGAGAGACCCAGTACTTC	CASSERGARGETQYF
-	TRBV2	TRBJ2-1	few	TGTGCCAGCAGTGAAAATAGTAATGAGCAGTTCTTC	CASSENSNEQFF
-	TRBV7-9	TRBJ2-3	-	TGTGCCAGCAGCCCCGGGCAGGGGCGCGCCACAGATACGCAGTATTTT	CASSPGQGRATDTQYF
TRBD1	TRBV2	TRBJ2-2	-	TGTGCCAGCAGTGGGACTATGGGACAGGGGGCTTCCACCGGGGAGCTGTTTTTT	CASSGTMGQGASTGELFF
-	TRBV7-9	TRBJ1-4	-	TGTGCCAGCAGCTTAGCCACCTCCGGGAGGAAACTGTTTTTT	CASSLATSGRKLFF
-	TRBV6-6	TRBJ1-1	-	TGTGCCAGCATCCAACACCCACGGGGGGACACTGAAGCTTTCTTT	CASIQHPRGDTEAFF
-	TRBV20-1	TRBJ1-2	few	TGCAGTGCTAGATCGGGCTATGGCTACACCTTC	CSARSGYGYTF
-	TRBV28	TRBJ1-5	many	TGTGCCAGCAGTTCCCGACGGCGGATTAATCAGCCCCAGCATTTT	CASSSRRRINQPQHF
TRBD1	TRBV27	TRBJ1-1	-	TGTGCCAGCAGGAAATCCTTGACAGGGGTCACTGAAGCTTTCTTT	CASRKSLTGVTEAFF
-	TRBV2	TRBJ1-1	-	TGTGCCAGCATGGGGGCCCCGAACACTGAAGCTTTCTTT	CASMGAPNTEAFF
-	TRBV6-5	TRBJ1-4	once	TGTGCCAGCAGGAGGGGACGGCGCGGCGAAAAACTGTTTTTT	CASRRGRRGEKLFF
-	TRBV5-4	TRBJ2-3	-	TGTGCCAGCAGCGGCCCCTCCCCCACAGATACGCAGTATTTT	CASSGPSPTDTQYF
-	TRBV20-1	TRBJ2-7	-	TGCAGTGCCCCCTCCCCCCTCGAGCAGTACTTC	CSAPSPLEQYF
-	TRBV9	TRBJ2-5	-	TGTGCCAGCAGCTCTGTGGGGGCGTGGCAAGAGACCCAGTACTTC	CASSSVGAWQETQYF
TRBD2	TRBV7-9	TRBJ2-1	-	TGTGCCAGCAGCTTGTTAAACCTAGCGGGGACCTACAATGAGCAGTTCTTC	CASSLLNLAGTYNEQFF
-	TRBV4-2	TRBJ2-4	few	TGTGCCAGCAGCCAAGATTGGGTCGCCAAAAACATTCAGTACTTC	CASSQDWVAKNIQYF
-	TRBV18	TRBJ2-5	-	TGTGCCAGCTCACCTCGCCAACAAGAGACCCAGTACTTC	CASSPRQQETQYF
-	TRBV5-1	TRBJ2-1	-	TGCGCCAGCAGCTCCTTTGACGGGGGCGAGCAGTTCTTC	CASSSFDGGEQFF
-	TRBV27	TRBJ2-2	-	TGTGCCAGCAGAGCAGGAACCACCGGGGAGCTGTTTTTT	CASRAGTTGELFF
TRBD1	TRBV10-1	TRBJ2-1	-	TGCGCCAGCAGTGAACCGGGACAGCGGAACAATGAGCAGTTCTTC	CASSEPGQRNNEQFF
-	TRBV6-1	TRBJ1-1	-	TGTGCCAGCAACGGTCAGATGAGAGGGCAGGGGGAAGCTTTCTTT	CASNGQMRGQGEAFF
-	TRBV28	TRBJ1-1	-	TGTGCCACCCGCAGGGAGGGTCGGACTGAAGCTTTCTTT	CATRREGRTEAFF
-	TRBV4-1	TRBJ2-4	-	TGCGCCAGCAGCCAAGATGGCCACGCCAACAAAAACATTCAGTACTTC	CASSQDGHANKNIQYF
-	TRBV14	TRBJ2-7	-	TGTGCCAGCAGCCAGTTATTTCGGGGGGCGCGAACCCACGAGCAGTACTTC	CASSQLFRGARTHEQYF
TRBD2	TRBV10-3	TRBJ2-7	-	TGTGCCATCAGTGGGGCTAGCGGGTACGAGCAGTACTTC	CAISGASGYEQYF
-	TRBV29-1	TRBJ2-2	-	TGCAGCGTTGACGGCCAGAACACCGGGGAGCTGTTTTTT	CSVDGQNTGELFF
-	TRBV12-5	TRBJ2-5	-	TGTGCTAGTGCCGGAACTAGTAGGGAGACCCAGTACTTC	CASAGTSRETQYF
TRBD2	TRBV7-6	TRBJ2-7	-	TGTGCCAGCAGCCATGGGGGGGAGGGCTACGAGCAGTACTTC	CASSHGGEGYEQYF
-	TRBV9	TRBJ1-2	-	TGTGCCAGCAGCGTAGCACCGGGGGATTATTATGGCTACACCTTC	CASSVAPGDYYGYTF
TRBD2	TRBV6-6	TRBJ2-7	-	TGTGCCAGCAGTTCGACTAGCGGGAGTTCGTACGAGCAGTACTTC	CASSSTSGSSYEQYF
TRBD1	TRBV6-4	TRBJ1-2	-	TGTGCCAGCAGTTCCTCCCAGGGGGTCAGTGGCTACACCTTC	CASSSSQGVSGYTF
-	TRBV6-6	TRBJ1-5	-	TGTGCCAGCAGACAAGGGCAGGCCAATCAGCCCCAGCATTTT	CASRQGQANQPQHF
-	TRBV6-5	TRBJ2-2	-	TGTGCCAGCAGTACCACGAGGTCGTCCGGGGAGCTGTTTTTT	CASSTTRSSGELFF
TRBD1	TRBV19	TRBJ2-1	-	TGTGCCAGTAGTATACCAGACAGGGGCAATGAGCAGTTCTTC	CASSIPDRGNEQFF
TRBD1	TRBV5-1	TRBJ1-4	-	TGCGCCAGCAGCCAGATGACAGGGTACGGCGAAAAACTGTTTTTT	CASSQMTGYGEKLFF
TRBD1	TRBV2	TRBJ2-2	-	TGTGCCAGCAGGGACAGGGCTCCCGGGGAGCTGTTTTTT	CASRDRAPGELFF
-	TRBV28	TRBJ1-4	few	TGTGCCAGCAGTTTAGGGGGTTCTAATGAAAAACTGTTTTTT	CASSLGGSNEKLFF
-	TRBV5-6	TRBJ1-2	few	TGTGCCAGCAGCTCGACAGGACTCAGCCATGGCTACACCTTC	CASSSTGLSHGYTF
TRBD1	TRBV29-1	TRBJ2-6	-	TGCAGCGTGTCCACCGGGACAGGGGGCGCTGGGGCCAACGTCCTGACTTTC	CSVSTGTGGAGANVLTF
-	TRBV11-2	TRBJ1-1	-	TGTGCCAGCAGTTCAAATTCGGCGACGGAAGCTTTCTTT	CASSSNSATEAFF
-	TRBV4-1	TRBJ1-5	-	TGCGCCAGCAGCCAAGATCGGGGAAGGGGGAATAATCAGCCCCAGCATTTT	CASSQDRGRGNNQPQHF